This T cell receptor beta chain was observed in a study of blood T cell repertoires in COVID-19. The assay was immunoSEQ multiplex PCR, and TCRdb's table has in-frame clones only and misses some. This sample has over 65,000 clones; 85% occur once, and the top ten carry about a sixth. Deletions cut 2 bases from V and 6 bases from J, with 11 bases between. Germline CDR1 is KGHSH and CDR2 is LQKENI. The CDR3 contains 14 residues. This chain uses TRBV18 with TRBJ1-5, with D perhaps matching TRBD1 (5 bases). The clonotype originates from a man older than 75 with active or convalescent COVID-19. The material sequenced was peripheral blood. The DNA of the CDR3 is TGTGCCAGCTCACCATCCAGGGAGGGTCAGCCCCAGCATTTT. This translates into CASSPSREGQPQHF.